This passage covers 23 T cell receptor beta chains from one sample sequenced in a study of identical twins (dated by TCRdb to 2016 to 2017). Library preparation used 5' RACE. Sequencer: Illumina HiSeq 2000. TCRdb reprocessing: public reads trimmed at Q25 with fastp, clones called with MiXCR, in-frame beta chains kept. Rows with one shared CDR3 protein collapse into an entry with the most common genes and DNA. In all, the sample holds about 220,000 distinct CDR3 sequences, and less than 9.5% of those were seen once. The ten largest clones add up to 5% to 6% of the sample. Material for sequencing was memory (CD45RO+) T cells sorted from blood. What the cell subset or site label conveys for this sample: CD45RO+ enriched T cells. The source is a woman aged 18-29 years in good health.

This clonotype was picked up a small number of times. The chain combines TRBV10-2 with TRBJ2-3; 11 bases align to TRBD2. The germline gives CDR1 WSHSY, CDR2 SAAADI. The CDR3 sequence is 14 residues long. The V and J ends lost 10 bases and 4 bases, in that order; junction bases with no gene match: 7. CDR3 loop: CATLAGGIADTQYF. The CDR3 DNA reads TGCGCCACCCTAGCGGGAGGCATTGCAGATACGCAGTATTTT.

The CDR3 loop is CASSLGLSNTGELFF. As DNA, the CDR3 is TGTGCCAGCAGTTTGGGCCTTTCGAACACCGGGGAGCTGTTTTTT. The chain combines TRBV12-3 or TRBV12-4 with TRBJ2-2; D is ambiguous. The V end was cut by 3 bases, the J end by 0 bases, with 8 bases between. The CDR3 is made up of 15 amino acids.

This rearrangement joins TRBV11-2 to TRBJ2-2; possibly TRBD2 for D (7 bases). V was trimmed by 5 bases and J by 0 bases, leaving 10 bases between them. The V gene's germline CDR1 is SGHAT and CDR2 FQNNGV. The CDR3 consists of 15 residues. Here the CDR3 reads CASSGGASNTGELFF. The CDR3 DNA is TGTGCCAGCAGCGGGGGGGCATCGAACACCGGGGAGCTGTTTTTT.

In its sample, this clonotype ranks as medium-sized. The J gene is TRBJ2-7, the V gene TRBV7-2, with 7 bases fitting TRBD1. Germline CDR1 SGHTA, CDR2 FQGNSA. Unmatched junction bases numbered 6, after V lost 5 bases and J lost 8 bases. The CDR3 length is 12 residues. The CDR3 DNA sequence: TGTGCCAGCAGCCACCCGACAGGGAAGCAGTACTTC. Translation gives CASSHPTGKQYF.

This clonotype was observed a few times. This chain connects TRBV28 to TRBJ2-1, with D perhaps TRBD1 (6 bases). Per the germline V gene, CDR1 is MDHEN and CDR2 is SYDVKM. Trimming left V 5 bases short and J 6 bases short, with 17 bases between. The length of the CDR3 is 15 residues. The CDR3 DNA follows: TGTGCCAGCAGTGAGGTACAGGGCGGCGGCAATGAGCAGTTCTTC. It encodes CASSEVQGGGNEQFF.

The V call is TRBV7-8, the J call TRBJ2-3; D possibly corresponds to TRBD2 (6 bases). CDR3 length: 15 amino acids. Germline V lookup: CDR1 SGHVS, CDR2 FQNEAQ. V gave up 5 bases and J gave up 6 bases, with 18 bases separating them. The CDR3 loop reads CASSPGTSRLDTQYF. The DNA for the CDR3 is TGTGCCAGCAGCCCTGGGACTTCCCGGTTGGATACGCAGTATTTT.

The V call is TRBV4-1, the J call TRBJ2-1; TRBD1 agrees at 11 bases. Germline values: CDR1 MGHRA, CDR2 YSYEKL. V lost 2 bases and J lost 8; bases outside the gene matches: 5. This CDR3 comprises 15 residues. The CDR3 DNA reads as TGCGCCAGCAGCCAACATGGACAGGGGGCGTATGAGCAGTTCTTC. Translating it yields CASSQHGQGAYEQFF.

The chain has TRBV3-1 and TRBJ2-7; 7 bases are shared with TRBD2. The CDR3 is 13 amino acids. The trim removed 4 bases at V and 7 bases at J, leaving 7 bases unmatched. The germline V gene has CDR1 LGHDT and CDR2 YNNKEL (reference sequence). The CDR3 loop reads CASSPSGGIEQYF. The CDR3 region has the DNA TGTGCCAGCAGCCCGTCGGGGGGAATAGAGCAGTACTTC.

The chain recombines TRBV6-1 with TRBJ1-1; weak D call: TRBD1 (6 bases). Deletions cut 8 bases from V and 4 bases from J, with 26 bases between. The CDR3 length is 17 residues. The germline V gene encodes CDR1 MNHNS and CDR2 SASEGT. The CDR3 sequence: CASYRARGGGDGTEAFF. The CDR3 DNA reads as TGTGCCAGCTACAGGGCTAGAGGTGGAGGGGACGGCACTGAAGCTTTCTTT.

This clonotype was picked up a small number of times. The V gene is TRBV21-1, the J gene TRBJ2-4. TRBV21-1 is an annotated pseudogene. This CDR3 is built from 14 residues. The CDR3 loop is CASSSSQAKNIQYF. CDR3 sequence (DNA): TGTGCCAGCAGCAGCTCACAAGCCAAAAACATTCAGTACTTC.

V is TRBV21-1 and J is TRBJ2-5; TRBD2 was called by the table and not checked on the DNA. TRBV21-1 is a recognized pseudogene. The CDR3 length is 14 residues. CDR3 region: CARERGGTQETQYF. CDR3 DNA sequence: TGTGCCAGAGAGCGGGGGGGAACTCAAGAGACCCAGTACTTC.

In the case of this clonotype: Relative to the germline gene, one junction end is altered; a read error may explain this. For the CDR3, the DNA is TGTGCCAGCAGCTCCGGAAGGGTCGTTACAAGTTTC. Translated, it gives CASSSGRVVTSF. The chain combines TRBV7-8 with TRBJ2-7, with D unresolved. There are 12 residues in the CDR3. Per germline, CDR1 SGHVS and CDR2 FQNEAQ.

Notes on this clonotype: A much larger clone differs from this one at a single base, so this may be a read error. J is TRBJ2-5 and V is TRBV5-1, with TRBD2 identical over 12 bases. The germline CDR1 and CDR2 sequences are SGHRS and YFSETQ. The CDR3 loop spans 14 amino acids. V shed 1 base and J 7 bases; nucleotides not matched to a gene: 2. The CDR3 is CASSLLLAGGTQYF. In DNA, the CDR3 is TGCGCCAGCAGCTTGCTACTAGCGGGAGGGACCCAGTACTTC.

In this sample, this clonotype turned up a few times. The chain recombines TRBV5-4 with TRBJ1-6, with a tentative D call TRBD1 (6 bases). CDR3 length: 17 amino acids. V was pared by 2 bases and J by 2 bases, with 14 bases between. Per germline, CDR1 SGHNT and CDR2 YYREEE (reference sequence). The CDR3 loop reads CASSFGDGGPYNSPLHF. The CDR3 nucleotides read TGTGCCAGCAGCTTCGGGGACGGGGGGCCCTATAATTCACCCCTCCACTTT.

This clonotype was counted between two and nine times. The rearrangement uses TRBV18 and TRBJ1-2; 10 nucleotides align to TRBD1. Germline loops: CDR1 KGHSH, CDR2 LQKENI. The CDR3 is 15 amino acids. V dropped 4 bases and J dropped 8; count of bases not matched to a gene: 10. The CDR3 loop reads CASSRGGQGSDGYTF. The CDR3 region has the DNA TGTGCCAGCTCACGAGGGGGACAGGGGAGCGACGGCTACACCTTC.

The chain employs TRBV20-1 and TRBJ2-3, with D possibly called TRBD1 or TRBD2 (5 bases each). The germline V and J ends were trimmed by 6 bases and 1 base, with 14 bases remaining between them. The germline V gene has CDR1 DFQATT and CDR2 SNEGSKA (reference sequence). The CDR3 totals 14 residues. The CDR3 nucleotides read TGCAGTGCGAGCGGCCTAGGGGGCACAGATACGCAGTATTTT. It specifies CSASGLGGTDTQYF.

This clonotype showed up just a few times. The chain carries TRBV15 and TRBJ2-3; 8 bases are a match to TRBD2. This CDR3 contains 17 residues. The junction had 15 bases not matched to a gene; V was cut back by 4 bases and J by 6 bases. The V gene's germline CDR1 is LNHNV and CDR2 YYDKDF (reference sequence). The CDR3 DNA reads TGTGCCACCAGCACCGGGGGATCAGCGGGGGTGAAGGATACGCAGTATTTT. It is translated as CATSTGGSAGVKDTQYF.

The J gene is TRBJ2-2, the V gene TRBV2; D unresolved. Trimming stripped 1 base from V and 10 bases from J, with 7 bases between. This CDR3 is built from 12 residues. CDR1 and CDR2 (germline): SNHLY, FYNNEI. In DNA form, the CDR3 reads TGTGCCAGCAGTGAAGAGGTAGTGGAGCTGTTTTTT. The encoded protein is CASSEEVVELFF.

CDR3 loop: CASSRENTGELFF. As DNA, the CDR3 is TGTGCCAGCTCACGGGAAAACACCGGGGAGCTGTTTTTT. This chain links TRBV18 with TRBJ2-2; D ambiguous. Germline CDR1 and CDR2: KGHSH and LQKENI. The CDR3 is 13 residues long. With 4 bases removed from V and 2 bases from J, the gap between germline ends came to 5 bases. Full variable domain (missing parts from reference TRBV18 and TRBJ2-2): NAGVMQNPRHLVRRRGQEARLRCSPMKGHSHVYWYRQLPEEGLKFMVYLQKENIIDESGMPKERFSAEFPKEGPSILRIQQVVRGDSAAYFCASSRENTGELFFGEGSRLTVL.

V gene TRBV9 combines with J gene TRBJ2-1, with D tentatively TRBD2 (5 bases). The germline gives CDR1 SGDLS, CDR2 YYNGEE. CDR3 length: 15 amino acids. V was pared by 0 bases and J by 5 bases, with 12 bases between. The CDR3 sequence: CASSVGGRSHNEQFF. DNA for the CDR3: TGTGCCAGCAGCGTAGGAGGGCGTAGTCACAATGAGCAGTTCTTC.

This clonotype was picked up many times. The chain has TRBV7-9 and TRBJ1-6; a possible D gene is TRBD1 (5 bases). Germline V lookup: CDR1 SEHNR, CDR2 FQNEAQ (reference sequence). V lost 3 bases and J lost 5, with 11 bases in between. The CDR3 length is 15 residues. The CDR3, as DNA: TGTGCCAGCAGCTTCGGGGGTTCCAATAATTCACCCCTCCACTTT. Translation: CASSFGGSNNSPLHF.

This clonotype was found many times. The CDR3 is CASSLARPYKQFF. CDR3 sequence (DNA): TGTGCCAGCAGTTTAGCTAGGCCCTACAAACAGTTCTTC. The chain combines TRBV12-3 or TRBV12-4 with TRBJ2-1; D unresolved. V lost 0 bases and J lost 13, with 13 bases in between. The CDR3 is 13 residues long.

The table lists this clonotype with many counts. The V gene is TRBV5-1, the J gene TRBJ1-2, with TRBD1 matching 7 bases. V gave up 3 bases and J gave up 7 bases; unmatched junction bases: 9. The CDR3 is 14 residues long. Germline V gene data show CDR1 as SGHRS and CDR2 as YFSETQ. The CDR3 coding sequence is TGCGCCAGCAGCTATGACAGGGACTGGTCTGGCTACACCTTC. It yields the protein CASSYDRDWSGYTF.